The 29 T cell receptor beta chains listed next were all sequenced from one sample in a study of blood T cells in healthy people across ages. A sample-barcoded 5' primer and a J-beta primer mix were used in a second PCR of roughly 7 to 11 cycles. TCRdb processed the 5' RACE reads anew with MiXCR; each CDR3 protein has one entry. This sample has fewer than 900,000 distinct CDR3 sequences, with around 40% found just once. The sample taken for sequencing was blood. The receptors derive from a woman in her fifties or sixties in good health.

This chain uses TRBV11-3 with TRBJ2-1, with D hard to call. Germline assignment: CDR1 SGHNT and CDR2 YENEEA. The length of the CDR3 is 14 residues. V was pared by 3 bases and J by 4 bases, with 10 bases between. This CDR3 reads CASSLDLGYNEQFF. The CDR3, as DNA: TGTGCCAGCAGCTTGGATCTCGGTTACAATGAGCAGTTCTTC.

In this sample, this clonotype turned up many times. J is TRBJ2-7 and V is TRBV6-1; 15 bases map to TRBD2. This CDR3 spans 17 amino acids. From germline, CDR1 is MNHNS and CDR2 SASEGT. J lost 1 base, V lost 5 bases, and 6 bases had no gene match. DNA for the CDR3: TGTGCCAGCAGTAAGGGACTAGCGGGAGGCTTATCCTACGAGCAGTACTTC. Amino acid sequence: CASSKGLAGGLSYEQYF.

The chain uses TRBV7-2 and TRBJ2-5, with 7 bases fitting TRBD1. The CDR3 runs to 13 residues. V dropped 1 base and J dropped 9; count of bases not matched to a gene: 5. Germline assignment: CDR1 SGHTA and CDR2 FQGNSA. The CDR3, as DNA: TGTGCCAGCAGCTTAGACAGGGGAGCGGCCCAGTACTTC. It codes for CASSLDRGAAQYF.

The chain is built from TRBV28 and TRBJ2-1, with 7 bases fitting TRBD2. The CDR3 is 16 amino acids. Germline V gene data show CDR1 as MDHEN and CDR2 as SYDVKM. V trimming: 3 bases; J trimming: 3 bases; junction bases outside the gene matches: 8. The DNA of the CDR3 is TGTGCCAGCAGTTTTCCCTCCCGGGGGGTCTACAATGAGCAGTTCTTC. It translates to CASSFPSRGVYNEQFF.

Worth noting for this clonotype: The junction differs from germline at one of its ends, possibly a read error. V gene TRBV5-1 combines with J gene TRBJ2-3, with 9 bases that match TRBD2. This CDR3 contains 15 residues. Germline lookup yields CDR1 SGHRS and CDR2 YFSETQ. CDR3 loop: CTSSRLAEGTDTQYF. In DNA, the CDR3 is TGCACCAGCAGCCGACTAGCGGAGGGGACAGATACGCAGTATTTT.

This clonotype was seen only a few times. The CDR3 loop is CATSDPIDTQYF. The CDR3 bases are TGTGCCACCAGTGATCCCATAGATACGCAGTATTTT. This chain joins TRBV24-1 and TRBJ2-3, with D hard to call. Between the trimmed V and J ends, which lost 3 bases and 5 bases, there was a span of 5 bases. Looked up from germline, CDR1 is KGHDR and CDR2 is SFDVKD. The CDR3 sequence is 12 residues long.

With regard to this clonotype: The germline gene is not matched at one end of the junction; a read error may be the cause. The chain joins TRBV6-2 or TRBV6-3 to TRBJ2-7, with unresolved D. The CDR3 length is 16 residues. CDR1 is MNHEY and CDR2 is SVGEGT in the germline V gene. The CDR3 protein is CASGYSSVTNSYEQYF. In DNA form, the CDR3 reads TGTGCCAGCGGTTACTCGAGCGTCACCAACTCCTACGAGCAGTACTTC.

This clonotype was detected only a few times. The V gene is TRBV9, the J gene TRBJ2-1; 11 nucleotides agree with TRBD2. Trimming at V came to 0 bases and at J to 0 bases, leaving 5 bases not matched to a gene. The CDR3 runs 18 residues. Germline assignment: CDR1 SGDLS and CDR2 YYNGEE. CDR3 loop: CASSVGLAGGSSYNEQFF. DNA of the CDR3: TGTGCCAGCAGCGTAGGGCTAGCGGGAGGTAGCTCCTACAATGAGCAGTTCTTC.

The rearrangement uses TRBV20-1 and TRBJ2-2; D is uncertain. This CDR3 spans 11 amino acids. Germline-derived CDR1 and CDR2 are DFQATT and SNEGSKA (reference sequence). V dropped 0 bases and J dropped 4 bases, with 0 bases sitting between them. The chain's CDR3 is CSARDTGELFF. In DNA, the CDR3 is TGCAGTGCTAGAGACACCGGGGAGCTGTTTTTT.

The genes are TRBV3-1 and TRBJ2-5, with a tentative D call TRBD1 (5 bases). Germline loops: CDR1 LGHDT, CDR2 YNNKEL (reference sequence). V was shortened by 0 bases and J by 5 bases, with 13 bases between the two germline ends. This CDR3 has 15 amino acids. For the CDR3, the DNA is TGTGCCAGCAGCCAAGAAGGGGCAGGGAAGGAGACCCAGTACTTC. This codes for CASSQEGAGKETQYF.

This sequence joins TRBV27 and TRBJ2-7, with 9 bases lining up with TRBD2. The trim removed 6 bases at V and 0 bases at J, leaving 3 bases unmatched. The CDR3 is 14 amino acids. The germline V gene has CDR1 MNHEY and CDR2 SMNVEV (reference sequence). CDR3 loop: CASRLSGGSYEQYF. Written as DNA, the CDR3 is TGTGCCAGCAGACTTAGCGGGGGCTCCTACGAGCAGTACTTC.

The V gene is TRBV5-5, the J gene TRBJ1-2; 9 bases align to TRBD1. Germline CDR1 reads SGHKS; CDR2 reads YYEKEE (reference sequence). This CDR3 is built from 15 residues. V lost 4 bases and J lost 4; bases outside the gene matches: 8. The CDR3 is CASSTPGQGAYGYTF. CDR3 DNA: TGTGCCAGCAGCACACCGGGACAGGGTGCCTATGGCTACACCTTC.

The chain combines TRBV29-1 with TRBJ1-1, with D maybe TRBD1 (5 bases). The ends were cut back, 4 bases at V and 8 bases at J, with 11 bases in the middle. CDR1 SQVTM and CDR2 ANQGSEA come from the germline V gene. CDR3 size: 11 residues. CDR3 DNA: TGCAGCGTTGCAGACCGGGACGAAGCTTTCTTT. Protein product: CSVADRDEAFF.

The gene calls are TRBV6-5 and TRBJ2-2; 8 bases are shared with TRBD2. The CDR3 consists of 15 residues. After removal of 6 bases from V and 7 bases from J, the junction contained 10 bases not matched to a gene. CDR1 and CDR2 (germline): MNHEY, SVGAGI. For the CDR3, the DNA is TGTGCCAGCAGAAAGCCGGGACTAGTAGGCGGGGAGCTGTTTTTT. It translates to CASRKPGLVGGELFF.

This clonotype was counted between two and nine times. The J gene is TRBJ2-3, the V gene TRBV6-6, with D unclear. Germline V gene sequence: CDR1 MNHNY, CDR2 SVGAGI (reference sequence). The CDR3 runs 12 residues. Deletions cut 6 bases from V and 2 bases from J, with 6 bases between. The chain's CDR3 is CASRNPTDTQYF. Here the CDR3 DNA reads TGTGCCAGCAGGAACCCCACAGATACGCAGTATTTT.

This clonotype was counted many times. The J gene is TRBJ2-1, the V gene TRBV29-1; 16 bases are a match to TRBD2. Germline-derived CDR1 and CDR2 are SQVTM and ANQGSEA. Losses at the gene ends were 6 bases for V and 3 bases for J; bases not matched to a gene: 8. This CDR3 comprises 17 residues. The CDR3 DNA reads TGCAGCGTAACCGGGACTAGCGGGAGGGCCAACTACAATGAGCAGTTCTTC. It codes for CSVTGTSGRANYNEQFF.

The rearrangement joins TRBV20-1 to TRBJ2-5, with TRBD1 matching 7 bases. This CDR3 spans 14 amino acids. Germline V lookup: CDR1 DFQATT, CDR2 SNEGSKA (reference sequence). J was trimmed by 13 bases and V by 6 bases; bases with no gene match: 20. CDR3 residues: CSARADRDGNERYF. CDR3 coding DNA: TGCAGTGCCAGGGCCGACAGGGATGGAAACGAGCGGTACTTC.

This sequence joins TRBV5-6 and TRBJ2-3; the D gene is possibly TRBD1 (6 bases). This CDR3 comprises 14 residues. The V end was cut by 6 bases, the J end by 2 bases, with 13 bases between. Germline V lookup: CDR1 SGHDT, CDR2 YYEEEE. CDR3 loop: CASNQGFPTDTQYF. CDR3 bases: TGTGCCAGCAACCAGGGGTTCCCCACAGATACGCAGTATTTT.

This clonotype was counted at least ten times. This chain joins TRBV7-9 and TRBJ2-7; D gene unclear. The CDR3 sequence is 12 residues long. CDR1 and CDR2 from the germline V gene are SEHNR and FQNEAQ (reference sequence). The ends were cut back, 5 bases at V and 2 bases at J, with 7 bases in the middle. CDR3 loop: CASSPDTYEQYF. The CDR3 DNA follows: TGTGCCAGCAGCCCAGACACCTACGAGCAGTACTTC.

For this clonotype: A single base separates this from a much larger clone, so it may be a read error. This rearrangement joins TRBV6-5 to TRBJ2-1; TRBD2 aligns across 14 bases. The germline gives CDR1 MNHEY, CDR2 SVGAGI. The CDR3 has 16 amino acids. J lost 13 bases, V lost 2 bases, and 10 bases had no gene match. The DNA of the CDR3 is TGTGCCAGCAGTTACAAGGGGACTAGCGGGAGCGAGACCCAGTTCTTC. Encoded protein: CASSYKGTSGSETQFF.

This clonotype has more than one count but fewer than ten. The chain is built from TRBV7-2 and TRBJ2-7, with D unresolved. The V end was cut by 5 bases, the J end by 0 bases, with 8 bases between. From germline, CDR1 is SGHTA and CDR2 FQGNSA. This CDR3 has 13 residues. The CDR3 DNA follows: TGTGCCAGCAGCCACCCCGACTCCTACGAGCAGTACTTC. Residues: CASSHPDSYEQYF.

The gene calls are TRBV2 and TRBJ2-5; the D gene is possibly TRBD2 (6 bases). CDR1 and CDR2 from the germline V gene are SNHLY and FYNNEI. The CDR3 consists of 12 residues. The V end lost 2 bases, the J end lost 13 bases, and 14 bases lay between the germline ends. CDR3 region: CASSEWEAMRYF. CDR3 coding DNA: TGTGCCAGCAGTGAATGGGAGGCTATGCGGTACTTC. The whole variable domain, remainder taken from reference TRBV2 and TRBJ2-5, is EPEVTQTPSHQVTQMGQEVILRCVPISNHLYFYWYRQILGQKVEFLVSFYNNEISEKSEIFDDQFSVERPDGSNFTLKIRSTKLEDSAMYFCASSEWEAMRYFGPGTRLLVL.

V usage is TRBV29-1 and J usage is TRBJ2-5; no firm D call. The ends were cut back, 2 bases at V and 0 bases at J, with 4 bases in the middle. The CDR3 has 12 amino acids. The germline V gene has CDR1 SQVTM and CDR2 ANQGSEA. In DNA, the CDR3 is TGCAGCGTTGAACTTTACCAAGAGACCCAGTACTTC. It is translated as CSVELYQETQYF.

Here the CDR3 DNA reads TGTGCCAGCAGCTTAGGAGTTGGTACTAATGAAAAACTGTTTTTT. Amino acid sequence: CASSLGVGTNEKLFF. V is TRBV5-5 and J is TRBJ1-4; D ambiguous. Trimming took 2 bases from V and 2 from J, leaving 10 bases between them. The germline V gene has CDR1 SGHKS and CDR2 YYEKEE (reference sequence). The CDR3 totals 15 residues.

This clonotype occurred a few times. V usage is TRBV6-5 and J usage is TRBJ1-6, with a weak D call TRBD1 (5 bases). The CDR3 spans 16 residues. Trimming shortened V by 6 bases and J by 7 bases, and 19 bases separated the two germline ends. CDR1 and CDR2 (germline): MNHEY, SVGAGI. The CDR3, as DNA: TGTGCCAGCAGCCCCGAAGGGGTCCTTGAGAATTCACCCCTCCACTTT. Translated: CASSPEGVLENSPLHF.

The chain uses TRBV25-1 and TRBJ2-5, with 9 bases fitting TRBD1. V lost 3 bases and J lost 9; bases outside the gene matches: 5. Per the germline V gene, CDR1 is MGHDK and CDR2 is SYGVNS. This CDR3 contains 13 residues. In DNA, the CDR3 is TGTGCCAGCAGTGAGGGGACAGGGTCATCCCAGTACTTC. This encodes CASSEGTGSSQYF.

This chain uses TRBV5-1 with TRBJ2-1; tentative D call: TRBD1 (6 bases). The CDR3 runs to 12 residues. V was cut by 0 bases and J by 15 bases, with 13 bases left in between. The germline V gene encodes CDR1 SGHRS and CDR2 YFSETQ. CDR3: CASSLEGAGAFF. CDR3 coding DNA: TGCGCCAGCAGCTTGGAGGGCGCAGGGGCGTTCTTC.

This clonotype was seen only a few times. The rearrangement joins TRBV9 to TRBJ2-1; 9 nucleotides match TRBD1. Germline CDR1 SGDLS, CDR2 YYNGEE. CDR3 size: 16 residues. The trim removed 3 bases at V and 5 bases at J, leaving 9 bases unmatched. In DNA form, the CDR3 reads TGTGCCAGCAGCGCCTCACAGGGGGCTATCAACAATGAGCAGTTCTTC. Amino acids: CASSASQGAINNEQFF.

The sample holds a few counts of this clonotype. CDR3 sequence: CSASDPQQETQYF. Written as DNA, the CDR3 is TGCAGTGCTAGTGATCCTCAGCAAGAGACCCAGTACTTC. This chain links TRBV20-1 with TRBJ2-5; D call uncertain. This CDR3 comprises 13 residues. Trimming removed 3 bases at V and 2 bases at J, with 10 bases between. CDR1 and CDR2 from the germline V gene are DFQATT and SNEGSKA (reference sequence).